The clone carrying this T cell receptor (beta chain) has ten or more counts. The target antigen is unknown. PBMCs were obtained from 7.5 to 10 ml fresh peripheral blood. The data were obtained in a study of T cells in Graves' hyperthyroidism and ophthalmopathy. As for the study in general: Before treatment of any kind, peripheral blood was taken at initial diagnosis.

Template material for amplifying TCR beta CDR3 regions consisted of RNA transcripts. The HTBI primer set served for first-round RT-PCR of the TCR CDR3. TCRdb used MiXCR to reprocess the multiplex PCR reads, holding one entry per CDR3 protein. The sample includes around 520,000 distinct CDR3 sequences, less than 25% of them seen just once. With 1 base removed from V and 8 bases from J, the gap between germline ends came to 8 bases. This CDR3 is 12 amino acids long. Regarding the study as a whole: Before onset, by a median of around 6.1 months, the model predicted ophthalmopathy. Among clonotypes expanded in thyroid above 0.001, most were also found in blood.

The chain is built from TRBV12-3 or TRBV12-4 and TRBJ1-2; D unclear. Sequencing was done on a sample of blood. The clonotype originates from a woman between 25 and 40 years old with Graves' ophthalmopathy. The CDR3 coding sequence is TGTGCCAGCAGTTTAGTTGGGAGCGGCTACACCTTC. It specifies CASSLVGSGYTF.